The 27 T cell receptor beta chains reported below all come from one sample, sequenced in a study of PD-1 blockade in classical Hodgkin lymphoma. Clones were read by immunoSEQ multiplex PCR, and TCRdb kept only the in-frame ones, dropping some. Of about 15,000 clones in the sample, 91% were seen once. Documented time point: newly diagnosed, previously untreated cHL patient sample. Investigators obtained CD8+ T cells from thawed PBMCs by magnetic negative selection. Sequencing was performed on CD8+ T cells from blood. The receptor source for this set is a human donor with classical Hodgkin lymphoma.

This clone occurred once. The rearrangement links TRBV5-4 to TRBJ2-1, with 8 bases identical to TRBD2. CDR1 is SGHNT, CDR2 YYREEE, per germline (reference sequence). The ends lost 4 bases at V and 1 base at J; junction bases unmatched: 10. The CDR3 loop spans 17 amino acids. The CDR3 loop is CASSLMPLAESYNEQFF. CDR3 coding DNA: TGTGCCAGCAGCCTAATGCCACTAGCGGAGTCCTACAATGAGCAGTTCTTC.

V and J are TRBV11-2 and TRBJ2-1; 8 positions match TRBD2. The CDR3 has 15 amino acids. Germline loops: CDR1 SGHAT, CDR2 FQNNGV. J was trimmed by 4 bases and V by 3 bases; bases with no gene match: 5. In nucleotides, the CDR3 is TGTGCCAGCAGCTTCGTGGTAGCGGGGTACAATGAGCAGTTCTTC. It specifies CASSFVVAGYNEQFF.

V gene TRBV2 combines with J gene TRBJ1-1; D unclear. From germline, CDR1 is SNHLY and CDR2 FYNNEI. The length of the CDR3 is 14 residues. V was trimmed by 6 bases and J by 1 base, leaving 12 bases between them. The CDR3 protein is CASRTSKGNTEAFF. CDR3 nucleotides: TGTGCCAGCAGGACCTCCAAGGGGAACACTGAAGCTTTCTTT.

CDR3 region: CASSVILAGDYEQFF. CDR3 sequence (DNA): TGTGCCAGTAGTGTAATCCTAGCGGGAGATTATGAGCAGTTCTTC. This chain links TRBV19 with TRBJ2-1; 10 bases map to TRBD2. The germline gives CDR1 LNHDA, CDR2 SQIVND (reference sequence). This CDR3 comprises 15 residues. Losses at the gene ends were 5 bases for V and 8 bases for J; bases not matched to a gene: 9. Complete variable domain (other parts from reference TRBV19 and TRBJ2-1): DGGITQSPKYLFRKEGQNVTLSCEQNLNHDAMYWYRQDPGQGLRLIYYSQIVNDFQKGDIAEGYSVSREKKESFPLTVTSAQKNPTAFYLCASSVILAGDYEQFFGPGTRLTVL.

This clone was recorded only once. V usage is TRBV13 and J usage is TRBJ1-1; TRBD1 aligns across 7 bases. The CDR3 consists of 15 residues. After removal of 5 bases from V and 1 base from J, the junction contained 7 bases not matched to a gene. Germline CDR1 and CDR2: PRHDT and FYEKMQ (reference sequence). The CDR3 protein is CASSLPGTENTEAFF. CDR3 DNA sequence: TGTGCCAGCAGCCTTCCCGGGACAGAGAACACTGAAGCTTTCTTT.

The J gene is TRBJ1-6, the V gene TRBV4-1; 7 nucleotides agree with TRBD1. Trimming removed 6 bases from V and 10 bases from J; junction bases left unmatched: 15. Germline V CDR1 and CDR2: MGHRA, YSYEKL. This CDR3 is 16 amino acids long. CDR3 coding DNA: TGCGCCAGCAGTCGTTTCCACAGGGGCGCCGAATCACCCCTCCACTTT. Its translation: CASSRFHRGAESPLHF.

This sequence joins TRBV11-3 and TRBJ1-2; D unclear. The CDR3 covers 15 residues. Germline-derived CDR1 and CDR2 are SGHNT and YENEEA. Trimming took 1 base from V and 4 from J, leaving 13 bases between them. For the CDR3, the DNA is TGTGCCAGCAGCTTAGGGACTTCGGTTCTCTATGGCTACACCTTC. It specifies CASSLGTSVLYGYTF.

This clone appeared once. The V call is TRBV11-2, the J call TRBJ2-3; 9 positions agree with TRBD2. Germline assignment: CDR1 SGHAT and CDR2 FQNNGV. The CDR3 has 18 residues. V trimming: 1 base; J trimming: 4 bases; junction bases outside the gene matches: 12. Here the CDR3 DNA reads TGTGCCAGCAGCTTAGTGGGGGACGGGACTAGCATTGCAGATACGCAGTATTTT. Protein: CASSLVGDGTSIADTQYF.

The chain recombines TRBV5-4 with TRBJ2-7; 14 positions match TRBD2. Trimming took 1 base from V and 3 from J; bases not matched to a gene: 3. Germline lookup yields CDR1 SGHNT and CDR2 YYREEE (reference sequence). The CDR3 is 16 amino acids. The CDR3 loop is CASSLPGLAGVYEQYF. As DNA, the CDR3 is TGTGCCAGCAGCTTGCCGGGACTAGCGGGAGTCTACGAGCAGTACTTC.

This chain uses TRBV18 with TRBJ1-5; the match to TRBD1 covers 7 bases. In germline, CDR1 is KGHSH, CDR2 LQKENI. V lost 4 bases and J lost 6; bases outside the gene matches: 9. The CDR3 has 15 amino acids. CDR3 sequence: CASSLQNRGGQPQHF. CDR3 sequence (DNA): TGTGCCAGCTCACTACAAAACAGGGGAGGTCAGCCCCAGCATTTT.

The chain couples TRBV4-1 to TRBJ1-4; 10 bases map to TRBD1. The CDR3 is 16 amino acids. Trimming removed 3 bases from V and 1 base from J; junction bases left unmatched: 2. CDR1 and CDR2 from the germline V gene are MGHRA and YSYEKL. The CDR3 bases are TGCGCCAGCAGCCAGGGGACAGGGGTAACTAATGAAAAACTGTTTTTT. It codes for CASSQGTGVTNEKLFF.

The DNA of the CDR3 is TGTGCCACCACCGAGCGGGAGGGCACAGATACGCAGTATTTT. This codes for CATTEREGTDTQYF. The rearrangement links TRBV5-4 to TRBJ2-3, with 9 bases lining up with TRBD2. This CDR3 is built from 14 residues. Germline values: CDR1 SGHNT, CDR2 YYREEE (reference sequence). The trim removed 9 bases at V and 1 base at J, leaving 6 bases unmatched.

This chain links TRBV5-6 with TRBJ2-1; 7 bases are shared with TRBD1. Germline V gives CDR1 SGHDT, CDR2 YYEEEE. The CDR3 has 15 amino acids. J lost 4 bases, V lost 2 bases, and 6 bases had no gene match. The CDR3 spells CASSLNRGQYNEQFF. The CDR3 DNA follows: TGTGCCAGCAGCTTAAACAGGGGCCAGTACAATGAGCAGTTCTTC.

The gene calls are TRBV9 and TRBJ2-5; possible D gene TRBD2, 5 bases. V lost 4 bases and J lost 6, with 13 bases in between. The CDR3 covers 13 residues. CDR1 and CDR2 (germline): SGDLS, YYNGEE. The chain's CDR3 is CASSPRAGKTQYF. DNA for the CDR3: TGTGCCAGCAGCCCCCGGGCCGGGAAGACCCAGTACTTC. The full variable domain, rest sourced from reference TRBV9 and TRBJ2-5, is DSGVTQTPKHLITATGQRVTLRCSPRSGDLSVYWYQQSLDQGLQFLIQYYNGEERAKGNILERFSAQQFPDLHSELNLSSLELGDSALYFCASSPRAGKTQYFGPGTRLLVL.

The chain carries TRBV7-8 and TRBJ2-1, with TRBD2 as a possible D gene (6 bases). V lost 5 bases to trimming and J lost 6 bases, with 20 bases between them. The CDR3 has 16 amino acids. CDR1 is SGHVS, CDR2 FQNEAQ, per germline. The chain's CDR3 is CASSPGGRDTSNEQFF. CDR3 bases: TGTGCCAGCAGCCCCGGGGGACGCGACACGAGCAATGAGCAGTTCTTC.

This clone occurred a few times. This sequence joins TRBV4-2 and TRBJ2-7; 7 bases are shared with TRBD2. Germline V gene sequence: CDR1 LGHNA, CDR2 YNFKEQ. This CDR3 has 14 residues. With V trimmed by 3 bases and J by 5 bases, 7 bases remained unmatched. CDR3 protein: CASSQGAGSDEQYF. CDR3 sequence (DNA): TGTGCCAGCAGCCAGGGAGCGGGGTCGGACGAGCAGTACTTC.

The rearrangement links TRBV7-3 to TRBJ2-1; 8 positions agree with TRBD2. V lost 4 bases and J lost 9; bases outside the gene matches: 8. Per germline, CDR1 SGHTA and CDR2 FQGTGA. There are 14 residues in the CDR3. The CDR3 spells CASSSAGTSSEQFF. CDR3 nucleotide sequence: TGTGCCAGCAGCTCCGCAGGGACTAGTAGTGAGCAGTTCTTC.

The chain is built from TRBV7-8 and TRBJ1-1, with D hard to call. Germline V CDR1 and CDR2: SGHVS, FQNEAQ. V lost 5 bases and J 7 bases, leaving 8 bases between the germline ends. This CDR3 is 11 amino acids long. In nucleotides, the CDR3 is TGTGCCAGCAGCGGAAGGCTTGAAGCTTTCTTT. Residues: CASSGRLEAFF.

The J gene is TRBJ1-1, the V gene TRBV6-1; possibly TRBD1 for D (5 bases). Germline V lookup: CDR1 MNHNS, CDR2 SASEGT. Trimming removed 6 bases from V and 7 bases from J, with 15 bases in between. This CDR3 comprises 13 residues. The CDR3 DNA is TGTGCCAGCAGAACCAACCAGGGATTTGAAGCTTTCTTT. This gives the protein CASRTNQGFEAFF.

V is TRBV27 and J is TRBJ2-3; 10 bases fit TRBD1. The CDR3 is made up of 16 amino acids. Germline CDR1 MNHEY, CDR2 SMNVEV (reference sequence). After removal of 1 base from V and 1 base from J, the junction contained 2 bases not matched to a gene. The CDR3 nucleotides are TGTGCCAGCAGTTTATGGGGGACAGGGGGCACAGATACGCAGTATTTT. This codes for CASSLWGTGGTDTQYF.

V and J are TRBV7-3 and TRBJ2-3; 13 positions agree with TRBD2. The CDR3 length is 16 residues. The germline V gene has CDR1 SGHTA and CDR2 FQGTGA. The junction had 4 bases not matched to a gene; V was cut back by 4 bases and J by 3 bases. The CDR3 protein is CASSSGTSGKTDTQYF. The CDR3 DNA reads as TGTGCCAGCAGCTCCGGGACTAGCGGGAAAACAGATACGCAGTATTTT.

V usage is TRBV2 and J usage is TRBJ1-1; 9 bases line up with TRBD1. V was pared by 6 bases and J by 11 bases, with 4 bases of the junction left unmatched. The CDR3 extends over 11 amino acids. Per germline, CDR1 SNHLY and CDR2 FYNNEI. CDR3 sequence reads: CASRGTGMAFF. In DNA, the CDR3 is TGTGCCAGCAGGGGGACAGGGATGGCTTTCTTT.

The CDR3 nucleotides are TGCGCCAGCAGACTACAGGGGGCGAGCACTGAAGCTTTCTTT. Amino acids: CASRLQGASTEAFF. The rearrangement links TRBV10-2 to TRBJ1-1; 9 nucleotides agree with TRBD1. After removal of 6 bases from V and 4 bases from J, the junction contained 6 bases not matched to a gene. Germline V gives CDR1 WSHSY, CDR2 SAAADI. This CDR3 contains 14 residues.

The CDR3 loop is CSVEDIAGPRSGYTF. The CDR3 DNA reads TGCAGCGTTGAAGATATAGCCGGCCCCCGTAGCGGCTACACCTTC. This chain connects TRBV29-1 to TRBJ1-2; D remains unclear. CDR3 size: 15 residues. Looked up from germline, CDR1 is SQVTM and CDR2 is ANQGSEA. V lost 0 bases, J lost 8 bases, and 19 bases lay in between.

The CDR3 loop reads CASKDPSGNQPQHF. The CDR3 DNA follows: TGTGCCAGCAAAGACCCCTCCGGCAATCAGCCCCAGCATTTT. The gene calls are TRBV2 and TRBJ1-5; no clear D gene. Germline-derived CDR1 and CDR2 are SNHLY and FYNNEI. The germline V and J ends were trimmed by 7 bases and 2 bases, with 12 bases remaining between them. The CDR3 has 14 amino acids.

This chain uses TRBV6-5 with TRBJ1-2; D call uncertain. Per the germline V gene, CDR1 is MNHEY and CDR2 is SVGAGI. The V end was cut by 5 bases, the J end by 5 bases, with 18 bases between. This CDR3 comprises 15 residues. CDR3 loop: CASSLNTHSTYGYTF. CDR3 in DNA: TGTGCCAGCAGTCTAAACACCCATTCAACTTATGGCTACACCTTC.

V and J are TRBV15 and TRBJ2-1, with 9 bases identical to TRBD1. Losses at the gene ends were 5 bases for V and 0 bases for J; bases not matched to a gene: 5. This CDR3 region has 16 residues. Germline V gene lookup returns CDR1 LNHNV and CDR2 YYDKDF (reference sequence). This chain's CDR3 is CATSPQGASSYNEQFF. The DNA for the CDR3 is TGTGCCACCAGCCCACAGGGGGCAAGCTCCTACAATGAGCAGTTCTTC.